This T cell receptor (beta chain) was captured by sequencing in a study of cytomegalovirus exposure and HLA in healthy donors. On this clone itself: Its antigen is not identified.

The PCR employed 60 Vbeta primers together with 13 Jbeta primers. Only in-frame clones appear in the TCRdb table, and some are missing; sequencing was by immunoSEQ multiplex PCR. The sample includes under 200,000 clones, about four fifths seen only once; the top ten take 1%. The CDR3 covers 13 residues. The germline CDR1 and CDR2 sequences are MDHEN and SYDVKM. V was pared by 5 bases and J by 1 base, with 8 bases between. Study findings and constraints: Associated with HLA alleles at 0.05 false discovery rate in a later analysis were 16,951 TCR beta sequences.

The sample consisted of PBMCs. This chain links TRBV28 with TRBJ1-1, with D unresolved. This TCR was recovered from a woman aged 50 to 60 in good health and CMV-seropositive. The CDR3 bases are TGTGCCAGCAGTCCGGGAACGAACACTGAAGCTTTCTTT. Protein sequence: CASSPGTNTEAFF.